Listed below are T cell receptor beta chains from one sample, sequenced in a study of blood T cell repertoires in COVID-19. Assay used: immunoSEQ multiplex PCR; TCRdb lists only in-frame clones, some missing. The sample contains under 250,000 clones, more than 70% of which appear only once. Input material: peripheral blood. All receptors derive from a man aged 50-59 years with COVID-19, enrolled during active disease. CDR3s include the opening cysteine and the closing phenylalanine or tryptophan. A D gene is named only where the DNA matches it firmly. Only some rows state a clone size, as once, few, many or a class for expanded clones.

clone_size,v_call,j_call,d_call,cdr3_nt,cdr3_aa
.,TRBV30,TRBJ2-2,.,TGTGCCTGGAGCTATAACAGGGAATCCGGGGAGCTGTTTTTT,CAWSYNRESGELFF
.,TRBV27,TRBJ2-1,TRBD1,TGTGCCAGCAGTTTTAGACGACAGGGTAGTTATGAGCAGTTCTTC,CASSFRRQGSYEQFF
.,TRBV7-8,TRBJ1-2,.,TGTGCCAGCAGCTTAGGTGGAGCGGTAGTTGGCTACACCTTC,CASSLGGAVVGYTF
.,TRBV11-3,TRBJ2-7,TRBD2,TGTGCCAGCAGCCCTGGCGGGAGGCGAAACCTCTACGAGCAGTACTTC,CASSPGGRRNLYEQYF
.,TRBV11-2,TRBJ2-1,TRBD1,TGTGCCAGCAGAAAGCCGGGACAGGGACGGAATGAGCAGTTCTTC,CASRKPGQGRNEQFF
.,TRBV7-9,TRBJ2-1,.,TGTGCCAGCAGCTTACAACAGATATACAATGAGCAGTTCTTC,CASSLQQIYNEQFF
.,TRBV5-6,TRBJ1-6,TRBD1,TGTGCCAGCAGCTCGGTGGACAGGGATAATTCACCCCTCCACTTT,CASSSVDRDNSPLHF
.,TRBV24-1,TRBJ2-4,TRBD1,TGTGCCACCAGTGATCCAGCAGGGGGCAAAAACATTCAGTACTTC,CATSDPAGGKNIQYF
.,TRBV5-1,TRBJ1-6,TRBD1,TGCGCCAGCAGCTTGGAGGGACAGGGGGCGCGGTCACCCCTCCACTTT,CASSLEGQGARSPLHF
.,TRBV20-1,TRBJ2-3,.,TGCAGTGCTAGTGGGCCCAGCACAGATACGCAGTATTTT,CSASGPSTDTQYF
once,TRBV15,TRBJ1-4,TRBD1,TGTGCCACCAGCAGTACAGGGGCGACTAATGAAAAACTGTTTTTT,CATSSTGATNEKLFF